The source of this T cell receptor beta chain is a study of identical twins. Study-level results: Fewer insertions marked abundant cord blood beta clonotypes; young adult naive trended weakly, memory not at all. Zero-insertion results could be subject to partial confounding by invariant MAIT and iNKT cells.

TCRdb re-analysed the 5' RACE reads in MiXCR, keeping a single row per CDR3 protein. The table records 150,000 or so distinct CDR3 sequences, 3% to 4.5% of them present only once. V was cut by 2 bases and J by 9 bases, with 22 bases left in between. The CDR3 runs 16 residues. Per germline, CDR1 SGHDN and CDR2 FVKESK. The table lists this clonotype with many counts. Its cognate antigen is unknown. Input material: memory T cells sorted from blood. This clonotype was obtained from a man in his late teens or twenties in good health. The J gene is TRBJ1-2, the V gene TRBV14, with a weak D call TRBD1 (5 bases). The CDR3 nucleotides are TGTGCCAGCAGCCAACCCGGGACGGCCCTACCCCGGAGCTACACCTTC. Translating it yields CASSQPGTALPRSYTF.